This T cell receptor beta chain was profiled in a study of T cell responses to AZD1222 COVID-19 vaccine. Regarding the study as a whole: Only a handful of AZD1222 recipients tested seropositive at baseline. Donors were chiefly white British, with a greater number of females, and clonal diversity was perhaps underestimated. Regions 160-218 and 743-854 dominated among vaccine-associated CD4 TCRs spanning spike.

Sequencing used immunoSEQ multiplex PCR; TCRdb keeps in-frame clones, though not all of them. The sample contains roughly 100,000 clones, nearly 90% of which appear only once. This CDR3 has 12 amino acids. CDR1 is SGHRS, CDR2 YFSETQ, per germline. Trimming cost V 4 bases and J 0 bases, with 3 bases left between them. Worth noting for this clone: Its cognate antigen is unknown. This CDR3 is also generated by other DNA sequences in the sample.

The chain employs TRBV5-1 and TRBJ2-3; D ambiguous. The TCR comes from an adult who received the AZD1222 COVID-19 vaccine. This specimen was peripheral blood, taken 28 days after the second AZD1222 dose. The CDR3 here is CASSLSTDTQYF. As DNA, the CDR3 is TGCGCCAGCAGCCTAAGCACAGATACGCAGTATTTT.